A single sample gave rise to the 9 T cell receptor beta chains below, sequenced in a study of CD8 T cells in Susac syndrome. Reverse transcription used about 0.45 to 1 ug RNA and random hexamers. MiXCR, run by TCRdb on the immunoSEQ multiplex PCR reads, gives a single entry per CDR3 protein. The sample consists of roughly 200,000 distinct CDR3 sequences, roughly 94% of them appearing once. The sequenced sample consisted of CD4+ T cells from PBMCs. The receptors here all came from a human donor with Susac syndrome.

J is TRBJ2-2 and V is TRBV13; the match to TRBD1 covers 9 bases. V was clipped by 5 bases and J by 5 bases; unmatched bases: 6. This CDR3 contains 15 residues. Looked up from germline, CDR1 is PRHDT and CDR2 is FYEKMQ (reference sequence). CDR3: CASSPHRGRTGELFF. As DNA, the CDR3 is TGTGCCAGCAGCCCTCACAGGGGGCGAACCGGGGAGCTGTTTTTT.

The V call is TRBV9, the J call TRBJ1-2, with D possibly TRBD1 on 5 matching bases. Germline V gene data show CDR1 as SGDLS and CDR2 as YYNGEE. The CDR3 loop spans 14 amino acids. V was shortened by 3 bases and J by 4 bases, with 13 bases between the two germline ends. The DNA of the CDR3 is TGTGCCAGCAGCGCAGCCCGGGGCCTCTATGGCTACACCTTC. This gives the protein CASSAARGLYGYTF. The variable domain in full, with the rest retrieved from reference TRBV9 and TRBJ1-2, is DSGVTQTPKHLITATGQRVTLRCSPRSGDLSVYWYQQSLDQGLQFLIQYYNGEERAKGNILERFSAQQFPDLHSELNLSSLELGDSALYFCASSAARGLYGYTFGSGTRLTVV.

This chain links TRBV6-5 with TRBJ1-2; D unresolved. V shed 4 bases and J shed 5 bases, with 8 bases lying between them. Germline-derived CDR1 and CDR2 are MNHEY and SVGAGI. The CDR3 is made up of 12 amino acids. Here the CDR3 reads CASSSPRYGYTF. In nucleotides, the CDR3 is TGTGCCAGCAGTTCCCCCAGATATGGCTACACCTTC.

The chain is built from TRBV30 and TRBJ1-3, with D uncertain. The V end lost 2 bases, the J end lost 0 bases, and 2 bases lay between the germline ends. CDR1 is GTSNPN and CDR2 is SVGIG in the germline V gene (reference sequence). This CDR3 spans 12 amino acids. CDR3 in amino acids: CAWSFSGNTIYF. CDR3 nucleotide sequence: TGTGCCTGGAGTTTCTCTGGAAACACCATATATTTT. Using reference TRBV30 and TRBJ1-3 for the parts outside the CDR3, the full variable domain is SQTIHQWPATLVQPVGSPLSLECTVEGTSNPNLYWYRQAAGRGLQLLFYSVGIGQISSEVPQNLSASRPQDRQFILSSKKLLLSDSGFYLCAWSFSGNTIYFGEGSWLTVV.

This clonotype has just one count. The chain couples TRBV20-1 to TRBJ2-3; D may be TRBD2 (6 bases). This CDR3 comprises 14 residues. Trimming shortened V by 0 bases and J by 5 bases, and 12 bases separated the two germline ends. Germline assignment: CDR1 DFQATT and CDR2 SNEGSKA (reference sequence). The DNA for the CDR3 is TGCAGTGCTAGAGAGGGGGAGGCAGAAGATACGCAGTATTTT. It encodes CSAREGEAEDTQYF.

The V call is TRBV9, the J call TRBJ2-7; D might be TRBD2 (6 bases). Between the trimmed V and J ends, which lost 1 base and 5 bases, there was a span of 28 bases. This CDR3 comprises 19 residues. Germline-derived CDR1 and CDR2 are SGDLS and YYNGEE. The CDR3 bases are TGTGCCAGCAGCGTAAAGGGAGGCCATTCGAATAGCGTATCTAACGAGCAGTACTTC. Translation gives CASSVKGGHSNSVSNEQYF.

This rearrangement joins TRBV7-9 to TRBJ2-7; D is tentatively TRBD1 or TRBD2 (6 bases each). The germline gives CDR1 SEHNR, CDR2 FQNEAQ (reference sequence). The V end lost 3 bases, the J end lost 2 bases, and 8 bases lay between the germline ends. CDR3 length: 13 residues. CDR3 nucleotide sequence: TGTGCCAGCAGCTTTAGGGGGGCCTACGAGCAGTACTTC. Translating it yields CASSFRGAYEQYF.

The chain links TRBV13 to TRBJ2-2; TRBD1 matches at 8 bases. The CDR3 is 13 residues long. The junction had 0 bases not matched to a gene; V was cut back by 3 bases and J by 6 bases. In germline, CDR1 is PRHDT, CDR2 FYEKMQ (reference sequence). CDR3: CASSFRGPGELFF. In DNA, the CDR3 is TGTGCCAGCAGCTTCAGGGGGCCCGGGGAGCTGTTTTTT.

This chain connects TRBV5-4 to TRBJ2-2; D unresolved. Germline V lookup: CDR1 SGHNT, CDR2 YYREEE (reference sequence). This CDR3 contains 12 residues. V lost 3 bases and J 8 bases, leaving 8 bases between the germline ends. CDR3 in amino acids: CASSSNGGELFF. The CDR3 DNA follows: TGTGCCAGCAGCTCAAATGGGGGGGAGCTGTTTTTT.